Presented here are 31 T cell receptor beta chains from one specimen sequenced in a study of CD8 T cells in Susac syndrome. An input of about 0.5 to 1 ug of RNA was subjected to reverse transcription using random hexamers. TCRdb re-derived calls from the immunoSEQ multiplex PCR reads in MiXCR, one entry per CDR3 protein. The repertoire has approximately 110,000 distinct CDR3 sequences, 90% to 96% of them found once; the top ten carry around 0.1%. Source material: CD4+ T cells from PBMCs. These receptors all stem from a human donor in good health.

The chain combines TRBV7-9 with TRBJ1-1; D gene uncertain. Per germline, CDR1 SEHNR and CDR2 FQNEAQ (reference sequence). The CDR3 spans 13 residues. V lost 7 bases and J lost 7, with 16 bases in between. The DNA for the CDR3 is TGTGCCAGCAACCTGGCCTCGTCGGGTGAAGCTTTCTTT. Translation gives CASNLASSGEAFF.

CDR3 sequence (DNA): TGTGCCAGCAAGATGGACCGAAACAATGAGCAGTTCTTC. It is translated as CASKMDRNNEQFF. V is TRBV2 and J is TRBJ2-1; D call uncertain. V lost 7 bases and J 5 bases, leaving 12 bases between the germline ends. Germline CDR1 is SNHLY and CDR2 is FYNNEI. The CDR3 covers 13 residues.

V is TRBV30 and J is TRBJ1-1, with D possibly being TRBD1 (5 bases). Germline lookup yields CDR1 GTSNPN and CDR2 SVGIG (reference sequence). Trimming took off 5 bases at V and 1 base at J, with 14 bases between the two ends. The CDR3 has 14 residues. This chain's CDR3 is CAWARFTGNTEAFF. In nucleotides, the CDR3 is TGTGCCTGGGCCAGATTTACAGGGAACACTGAAGCTTTCTTT.

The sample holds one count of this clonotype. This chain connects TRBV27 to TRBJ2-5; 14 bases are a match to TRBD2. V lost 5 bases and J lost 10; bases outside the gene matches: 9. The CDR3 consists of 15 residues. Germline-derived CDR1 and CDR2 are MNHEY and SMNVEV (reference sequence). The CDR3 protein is CASSPRGTSGGHQYF. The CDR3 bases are TGTGCCAGCAGTCCACGAGGGACTAGCGGGGGACACCAGTACTTC.

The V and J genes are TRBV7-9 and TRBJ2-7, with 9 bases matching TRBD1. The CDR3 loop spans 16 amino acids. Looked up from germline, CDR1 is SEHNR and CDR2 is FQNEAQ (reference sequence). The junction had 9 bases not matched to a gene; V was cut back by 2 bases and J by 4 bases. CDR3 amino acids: CASSLQTGGGTYEQYF. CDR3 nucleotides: TGTGCCAGCAGCTTACAGACAGGGGGGGGGACGTACGAGCAGTACTTC.

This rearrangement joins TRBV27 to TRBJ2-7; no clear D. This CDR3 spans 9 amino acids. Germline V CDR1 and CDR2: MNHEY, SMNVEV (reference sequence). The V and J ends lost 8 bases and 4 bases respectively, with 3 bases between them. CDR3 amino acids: CASGYEQYF. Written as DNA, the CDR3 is TGTGCCAGCGGGTACGAGCAGTACTTC.

The CDR3 is CASSPLRNEQFF. Here the CDR3 DNA reads TGTGCCAGCTCACCGCTACGCAATGAGCAGTTCTTC. The chain links TRBV18 to TRBJ2-1; the D is unclear. The CDR3 has 12 amino acids. Trimming left V 3 bases short and J 6 bases short, with 6 bases between. Germline V gene data show CDR1 as KGHSH and CDR2 as LQKENI.

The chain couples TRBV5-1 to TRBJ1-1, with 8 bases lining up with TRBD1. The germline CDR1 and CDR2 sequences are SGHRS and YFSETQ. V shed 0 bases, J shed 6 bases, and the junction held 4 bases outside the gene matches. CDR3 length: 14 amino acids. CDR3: CASSLDGQGAEAFF. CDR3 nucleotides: TGCGCCAGCAGCTTGGATGGACAGGGAGCTGAAGCTTTCTTT.

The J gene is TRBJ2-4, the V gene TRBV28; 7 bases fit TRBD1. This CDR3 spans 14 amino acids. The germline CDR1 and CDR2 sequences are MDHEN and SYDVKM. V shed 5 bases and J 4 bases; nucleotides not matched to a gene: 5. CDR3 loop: CASSLRQGKNIQYF. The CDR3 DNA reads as TGTGCCAGCAGTCTGCGACAGGGAAAAAACATTCAGTACTTC.

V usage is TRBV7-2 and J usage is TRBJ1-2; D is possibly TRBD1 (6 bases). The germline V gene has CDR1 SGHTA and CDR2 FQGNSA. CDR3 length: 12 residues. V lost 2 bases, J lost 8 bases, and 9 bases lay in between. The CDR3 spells CASSLPGEGYTF. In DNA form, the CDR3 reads TGTGCCAGCAGCTTACCAGGGGAGGGCTACACCTTC.

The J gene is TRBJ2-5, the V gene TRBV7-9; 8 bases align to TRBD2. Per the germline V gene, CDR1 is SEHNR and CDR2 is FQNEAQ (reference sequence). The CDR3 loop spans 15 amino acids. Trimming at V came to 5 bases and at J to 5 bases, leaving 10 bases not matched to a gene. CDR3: CASSPGGVSWETQYF. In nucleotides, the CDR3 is TGTGCCAGCAGCCCCGGGGGGGTCAGCTGGGAGACCCAGTACTTC.

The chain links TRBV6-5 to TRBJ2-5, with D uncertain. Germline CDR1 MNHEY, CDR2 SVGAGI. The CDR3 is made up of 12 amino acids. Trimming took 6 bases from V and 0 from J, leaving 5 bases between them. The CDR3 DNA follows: TGTGCCAGCAGCCGGAACCAAGAGACCCAGTACTTC. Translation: CASSRNQETQYF.

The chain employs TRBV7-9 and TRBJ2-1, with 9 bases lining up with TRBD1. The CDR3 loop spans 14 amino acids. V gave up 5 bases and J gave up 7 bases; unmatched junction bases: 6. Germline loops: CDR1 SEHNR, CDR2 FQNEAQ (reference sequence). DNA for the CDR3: TGTGCCAGCAGCCCAGACAGGGGGTGGAATGAGCAGTTCTTC. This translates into CASSPDRGWNEQFF.

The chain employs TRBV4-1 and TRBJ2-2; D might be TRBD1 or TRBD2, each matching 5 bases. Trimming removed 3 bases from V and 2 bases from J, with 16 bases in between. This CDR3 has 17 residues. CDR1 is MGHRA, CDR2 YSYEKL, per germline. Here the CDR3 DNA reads TGCGCCAGCAGCCAGCCGGCCGGGACGGGAAACACCGGGGAGCTGTTTTTT. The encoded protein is CASSQPAGTGNTGELFF.

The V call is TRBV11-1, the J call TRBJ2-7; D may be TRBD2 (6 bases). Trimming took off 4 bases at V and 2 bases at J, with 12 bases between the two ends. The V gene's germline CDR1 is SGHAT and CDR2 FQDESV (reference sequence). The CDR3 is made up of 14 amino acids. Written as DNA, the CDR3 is TGTGCCAGCAGCTCCGCTAGCGTAGCCTACGAGCAGTACTTC. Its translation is CASSSASVAYEQYF.

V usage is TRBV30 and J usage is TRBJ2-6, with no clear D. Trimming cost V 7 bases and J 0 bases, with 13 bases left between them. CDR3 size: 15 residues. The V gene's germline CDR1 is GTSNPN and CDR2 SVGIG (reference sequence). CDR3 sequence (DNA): TGTGCCTCCCCTACGGGCTCCTCTGGGGCCAACGTCCTGACTTTC. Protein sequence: CASPTGSSGANVLTF.

The CDR3 loop reads CSARGQTNTEAFF. In DNA form, the CDR3 reads TGCAGCGCCCGGGGGCAGACTAACACTGAAGCTTTCTTT. The V gene is TRBV29-1, the J gene TRBJ1-1, with D perhaps TRBD1 (6 bases). The CDR3 extends over 13 amino acids. V gave up 7 bases and J gave up 2 bases, with 14 bases separating them. Germline assignment: CDR1 SQVTM and CDR2 ANQGSEA. Using reference TRBV29-1 and TRBJ1-1 for the parts outside the CDR3, the full variable domain is SAVISQKPSRDICQRGTSLTIQCQVDSQVTMMFWYRQQPGQSLTLIATANQGSEATYESGFVIDKFPISRPNLTFSTLTVSNMSPEDSSIYLCSARGQTNTEAFFGQGTRLTVV.

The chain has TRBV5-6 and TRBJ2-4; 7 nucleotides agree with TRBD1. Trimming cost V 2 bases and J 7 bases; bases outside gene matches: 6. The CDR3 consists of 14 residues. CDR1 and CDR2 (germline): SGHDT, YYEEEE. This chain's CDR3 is CASSFPGQLNIQYF. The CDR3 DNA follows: TGTGCCAGCAGCTTTCCGGGACAGCTGAACATTCAGTACTTC.

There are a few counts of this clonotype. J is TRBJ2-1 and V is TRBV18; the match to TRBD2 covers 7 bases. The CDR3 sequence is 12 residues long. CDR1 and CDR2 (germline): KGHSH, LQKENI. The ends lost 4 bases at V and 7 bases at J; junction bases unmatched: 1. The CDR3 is CASSREGNEQFF. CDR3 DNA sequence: TGTGCCAGCTCACGGGAGGGGAATGAGCAGTTCTTC.

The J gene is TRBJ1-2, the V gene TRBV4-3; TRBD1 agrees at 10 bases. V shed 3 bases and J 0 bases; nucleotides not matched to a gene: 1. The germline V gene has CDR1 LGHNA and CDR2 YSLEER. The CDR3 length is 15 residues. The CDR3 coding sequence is TGCGCCAGCAGCCACGACAGGGGGCCTAACTATGGCTACACCTTC. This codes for CASSHDRGPNYGYTF.

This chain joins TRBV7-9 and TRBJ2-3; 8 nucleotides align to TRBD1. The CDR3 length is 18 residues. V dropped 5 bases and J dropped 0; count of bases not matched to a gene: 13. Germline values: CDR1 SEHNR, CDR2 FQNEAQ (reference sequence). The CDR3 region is CASSDRWGTGASTDTQYF. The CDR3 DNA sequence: TGTGCCAGCAGCGACCGGTGGGGGACAGGAGCGAGCACAGATACGCAGTATTTT.

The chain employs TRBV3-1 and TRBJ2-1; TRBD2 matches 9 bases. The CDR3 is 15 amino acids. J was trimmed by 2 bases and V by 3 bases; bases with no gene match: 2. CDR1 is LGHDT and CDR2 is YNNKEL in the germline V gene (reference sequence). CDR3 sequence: CASSQRGGTYNEQFF. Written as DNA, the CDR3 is TGTGCCAGCAGCCAGCGGGGGGGGACCTACAATGAGCAGTTCTTC.

The CDR3 DNA follows: TGTGCCAGCAGCCGTAGACAGAACACCGGGGAGCTGTTTTTT. Translation gives CASSRRQNTGELFF. The chain carries TRBV14 and TRBJ2-2; D is uncertain. The germline CDR1 and CDR2 sequences are SGHDN and FVKESK. This CDR3 is 14 amino acids long. V was clipped by 4 bases and J by 1 base, with 7 bases between them.

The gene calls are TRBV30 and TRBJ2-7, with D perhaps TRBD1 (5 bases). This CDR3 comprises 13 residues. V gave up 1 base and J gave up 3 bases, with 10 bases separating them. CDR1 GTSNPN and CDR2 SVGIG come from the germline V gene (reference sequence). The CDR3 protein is CAWSGKQGYEQYF. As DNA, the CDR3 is TGTGCCTGGAGTGGCAAGCAGGGCTACGAGCAGTACTTC.

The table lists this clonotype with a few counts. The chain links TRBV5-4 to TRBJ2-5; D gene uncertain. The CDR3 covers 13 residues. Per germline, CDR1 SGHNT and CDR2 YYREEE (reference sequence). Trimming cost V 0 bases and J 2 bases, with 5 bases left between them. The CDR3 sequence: CASSLARQETQYF. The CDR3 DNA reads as TGTGCCAGCAGCTTGGCACGGCAAGAGACCCAGTACTTC. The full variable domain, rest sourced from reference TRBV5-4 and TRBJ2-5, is ETGVTQSPTHLIKTRGQQVTLRCSSQSGHNTVSWYQQALGQGPQFIFQYYREEENGRGNFPPRFSGLQFPNYSSELNVNALELDDSALYLCASSLARQETQYFGPGTRLLVL.

CDR3 in DNA: TGTGCCAGCAGTCGGGAGCAGGGGAGCTCCTACGAGCAGTACTTC. This sequence encodes CASSREQGSSYEQYF. V and J are TRBV2 and TRBJ2-7, with D tentatively TRBD1 or TRBD2 (6 bases each). Germline V gives CDR1 SNHLY, CDR2 FYNNEI. Trimming removed 5 bases from V and 0 bases from J, with 14 bases in between. CDR3 length: 15 amino acids.

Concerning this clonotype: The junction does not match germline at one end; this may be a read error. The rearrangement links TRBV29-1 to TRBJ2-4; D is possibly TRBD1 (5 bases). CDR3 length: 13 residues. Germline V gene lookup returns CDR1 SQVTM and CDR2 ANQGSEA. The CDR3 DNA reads TGCAGCGTCGAAGAAGGCAGGGCTGACATTCAGTACTTC. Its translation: CSVEEGRADIQYF.

CDR3 sequence: CASNRQGEQPQHF. CDR3 DNA sequence: TGTGCCAGCAATCGACAGGGAGAGCAGCCCCAGCATTTT. J is TRBJ1-5 and V is TRBV6-6, with 7 bases lining up with TRBD1. Unmatched junction bases numbered 7, after V lost 7 bases and J lost 7 bases. The CDR3 runs to 13 residues. Germline CDR1 and CDR2: MNHNY and SVGAGI (reference sequence).

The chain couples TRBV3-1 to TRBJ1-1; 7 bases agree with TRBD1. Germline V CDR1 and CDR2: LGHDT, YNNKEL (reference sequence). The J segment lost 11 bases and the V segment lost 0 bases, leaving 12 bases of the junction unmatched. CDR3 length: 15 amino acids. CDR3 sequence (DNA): TGTGCCAGCAGCCAAGACACTACCGACAGGGAAGGCGCTTTCTTT. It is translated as CASSQDTTDREGAFF.

CDR3 protein: CASSPYQTGELFF. Written as DNA, the CDR3 is TGTGCCAGCAGTCCTTATCAAACCGGGGAGCTGTTTTTT. The rearrangement links TRBV6-2 or TRBV6-3 to TRBJ2-2, with D hard to call. The V and J ends lost 5 bases and 5 bases respectively, with 9 bases between them. CDR3 length equals 13 residues. Germline lookup yields CDR1 MNHEY and CDR2 SVGEGT.

The CDR3 is CAWGRQGNQPQHF. CDR3 coding DNA: TGTGCCTGGGGAAGACAGGGCAATCAGCCCCAGCATTTT. The V and J genes are TRBV30 and TRBJ1-5, with D possibly being TRBD1 (6 bases). The ends were cut back, 5 bases at V and 2 bases at J, with 10 bases in the middle. The CDR3 is made up of 13 amino acids. The V gene's germline CDR1 is GTSNPN and CDR2 SVGIG (reference sequence).